This T cell receptor (beta chain) is drawn from a study of human T cells and chemical hapten exposure. V lost 3 bases to trimming and J lost 2 bases; unmatched junction nucleotides: 11. The CDR3 has 17 amino acids. Germline lookup yields CDR1 LGHNA and CDR2 YSLEER. Time point described: patch test 3, about 24 weeks after DPC sensitization. This sample's treatment: therapeutic diphenylcyclopropenone sensitization with weekly scalp DPC. Blood draws preceded each patch test application. The library gave individual cDNA molecules unique molecular identifiers. One entry per CDR3 protein results from TCRdb running MiXCR on the RACE reads. This table holds approximately 110,000 distinct CDR3 sequences, roughly a third found once. This clonotype was seen a few times.

The TCR comes from a man in his forties or fifties with alopecia areata. Some clones in this sample may be carry-over from other donors' samples. The sequenced sample was whole blood, obtained in connection with sensitization to the hapten diphenylcyclopropenone (DPC). The chain links TRBV4-3 to TRBJ1-2; 8 bases map to TRBD1. The CDR3 loop reads CASSHTDWDRLNYGYTF. DNA for the CDR3: TGCGCCAGCAGCCATACCGATTGGGACAGGCTGAACTATGGCTACACCTTC.